Below, 4 T cell receptor beta chains from the same sample are listed, as sequenced in a study of beta chain features in type 1 diabetes. General study findings and limits: In every one of the four CD4+ subsets, TCRB CDR3s were moderately but significantly shorter in Type 1 diabetes patients.

The investigators reverse transcribed all of the isolated RNA, so they sequenced expressed TCRB transcripts. Here immunoSEQ multiplex PCR was the method, and the copy in TCRdb shows in-frame clones only, minus some. Of under 850,000 clones in the sample, around an eighth are singletons; the top ten hold around 0.022%. Antigens of these TCRs are unknown. Sequencing was performed on naive CD4+ T cells from blood. The receptors come from a man younger than 35 with type 1 diabetes.

This clone was seen a few times. The chain uses TRBV30 and TRBJ1-2; no firm D call. Germline CDR1 reads GTSNPN; CDR2 reads SVGIG (reference sequence). The CDR3 loop spans 15 amino acids. V was pared by 1 base and J by 3 bases, with 15 bases between. The CDR3 region has the DNA TGTGCCTGGAGTGAATTTCGGACTCAACACTATGGCTACACCTTC. This gives the protein CAWSEFRTQHYGYTF.

This clone occurred a few times. J is TRBJ2-5 and V is TRBV5-1; 11 bases are shared with TRBD2. The V segment lost 1 base and the J segment 3 bases; nucleotides outside the gene matches: 2. Germline V CDR1 and CDR2: SGHRS, YFSETQ. The CDR3 contains 15 residues. The CDR3 region has the DNA TGCGCCAGCAGCTTGTATAGCGGGGGGGAAGAGACCCAGTACTTC. This gives the protein CASSLYSGGEETQYF.

This clone has only a few counts. V usage is TRBV5-1 and J usage is TRBJ2-5, with 8 bases lining up with TRBD1. This CDR3 is built from 13 residues. V shed 5 bases and J 4 bases; nucleotides not matched to a gene: 4. Germline CDR1 and CDR2: SGHRS and YFSETQ. The CDR3 DNA is TGCGCCAGCAGTTACGGACAGGGAGAGACCCAGTACTTC. The encoded protein is CASSYGQGETQYF.

This rearrangement joins TRBV7-9 to TRBJ2-1, with 9 bases that match TRBD1. Germline values: CDR1 SEHNR, CDR2 FQNEAQ (reference sequence). J lost 7 bases, V lost 2 bases, and 9 bases had no gene match. CDR3 length: 16 residues. The CDR3 here is CASSLIRGTGFNEQFF. The CDR3 bases are TGTGCCAGCAGCTTAATTCGAGGGACAGGGTTTAATGAGCAGTTCTTC.